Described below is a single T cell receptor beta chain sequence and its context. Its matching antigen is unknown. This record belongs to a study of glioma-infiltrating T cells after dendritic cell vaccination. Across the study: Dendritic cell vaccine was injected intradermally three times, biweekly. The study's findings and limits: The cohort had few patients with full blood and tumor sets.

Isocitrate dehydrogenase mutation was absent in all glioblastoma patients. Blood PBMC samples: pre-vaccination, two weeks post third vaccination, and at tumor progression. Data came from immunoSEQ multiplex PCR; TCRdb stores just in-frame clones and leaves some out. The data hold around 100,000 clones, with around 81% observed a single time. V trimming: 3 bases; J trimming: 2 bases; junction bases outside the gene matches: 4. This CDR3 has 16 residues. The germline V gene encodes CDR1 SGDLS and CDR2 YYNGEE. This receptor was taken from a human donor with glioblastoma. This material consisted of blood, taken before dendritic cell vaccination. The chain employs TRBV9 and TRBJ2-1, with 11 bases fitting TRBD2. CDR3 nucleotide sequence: TGTGCCAGCAGCGCGCTAGCGGGGGGAACCTACAATGAGCAGTTCTTC. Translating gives CASSALAGGTYNEQFF.